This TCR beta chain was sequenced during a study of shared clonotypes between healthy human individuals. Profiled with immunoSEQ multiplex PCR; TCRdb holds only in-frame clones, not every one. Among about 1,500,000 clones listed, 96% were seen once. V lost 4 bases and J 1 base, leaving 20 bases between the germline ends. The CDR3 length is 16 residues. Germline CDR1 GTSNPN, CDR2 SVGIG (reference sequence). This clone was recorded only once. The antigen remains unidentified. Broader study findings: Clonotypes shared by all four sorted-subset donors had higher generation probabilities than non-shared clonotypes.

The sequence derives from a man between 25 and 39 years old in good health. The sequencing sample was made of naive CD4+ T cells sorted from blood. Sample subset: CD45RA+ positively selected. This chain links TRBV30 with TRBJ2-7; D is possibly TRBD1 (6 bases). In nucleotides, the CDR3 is TGTGCCTGGAACGCCATTCGGGACACCACATCCTACGAGCAGTACTTC. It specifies CAWNAIRDTTSYEQYF. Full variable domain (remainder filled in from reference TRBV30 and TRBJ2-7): SQTIHQWPATLVQPVGSPLSLECTVEGTSNPNLYWYRQAAGRGLQLLFYSVGIGQISSEVPQNLSASRPQDRQFILSSKKLLLSDSGFYLCAWNAIRDTTSYEQYFGPGTRLTVT.